The 16 T cell receptor beta chains presented below share a single source sample, sequenced in a study of CD8+ T cells in alopecia areata. Cutaneous lymph node cells were pooled, and they were sorted using CD4, CD8alpha, NKG2D, NKG2ACE and other markers. Following extraction, RNA underwent reverse transcription to cDNA, which served as the sequencing template. TCRdb keeps only in-frame clones here, not all; method: immunoSEQ multiplex PCR. Listed for the sample are about 19,000 clones, none seen a single time. The sample was CD8+ T cells sorted from a lymph node. These receptors all stem from a C3H/HeJ mouse with alopecia areata. The MHC haplotype of the strain is H2-k.

This clone has at least ten counts. Genes and germline are mouse. Read sequence stops 4 residues before the CDR3 end, and the germline J gene provides the missing end. The chain uses TRBV13-2 and TRBJ2-1; perhaps TRBD1 as D (6 bases). Trimming took off 3 bases at V and 1 base at J, with 11 bases between the two ends. The germline gives CDR1 NNHNN, CDR2 SYGAGS (reference sequence). This CDR3 is 15 amino acids long. CDR3 DNA, as far as it was read: TGTGCCAGCGGTGGCCCGGGACAAAACTATGCT. It codes for CASGGPGQNYA. The whole CDR3 protein reads CASGGPGQNYAEQFF.

As regards this clone: Gene names follow the mouse nomenclature. The CDR3 end lies 4 residues beyond the end of the read and is filled in from the germline J gene. This chain connects TRBV13-3 to TRBJ2-5, with D tentatively TRBD1 (6 bases). The length of the CDR3 is 15 residues. Per germline, CDR1 NNHDY and CDR2 SYVADS. CDR3 amino acids: CASSPTGWGRDTQYF. CDR3 DNA, as far as it was read: TGTGCCAGCAGTCCCACAGGGTGGGGTAGAGAC.

As regards this clone: Gene names are mouse gene names. The read ends 4 residues early relative to the CDR3; the germline J gene fills the gap. The V call is TRBV1, the J call TRBJ2-5, with 9 bases fitting TRBD2. The CDR3 length is 17 residues. Germline CDR1 NSQYPW, CDR2 LRSPGD (reference sequence). Trimming removed 0 bases from V and 2 bases from J; junction bases left unmatched: 6. The CDR3 region is CTCSAENWGAVQDTQYF. The CDR3 bases that were read are TGCACCTGCAGTGCAGAGAACTGGGGGGCCGTCCAAGAC. The whole variable domain, remainder taken from reference TRBV1 and TRBJ2-5, is VTLLEQNPRWRLVPRGQAVNLRCILKNSQYPWMSWYQQDLQKQLQWLFTLRSPGDKEVKSLPGADYLATRVTDTELRLQVANMSQGRTLYCTCSAENWGAVQDTQYFGPGTRLLVL.

As regards this clone: The genes are named according to mouse. The read terminates 4 residues before the CDR3 end, so the remaining end is supplied by the germline J gene. V gene TRBV1 combines with J gene TRBJ2-7; 7 nucleotides match TRBD1. The germline V gene has CDR1 NSQYPW and CDR2 LRSPGD (reference sequence). The CDR3 is 14 amino acids. The DNA read from the CDR3 is TGCACCTGCAGTGCAGATCAGACAGGGTAT. It encodes CTCSADQTGY. The entire CDR3 reads CTCSADQTGYEQYF.

This clone was detected a few times. Mouse gene names apply. The read stops 4 residues short of the end of the CDR3; the missing end is completed from the germline J gene. This sequence joins TRBV19 and TRBJ2-1; 11 bases map to TRBD2. CDR1 is FNHDT, CDR2 SITEND, per germline (reference sequence). The CDR3 sequence is 14 residues long. The CDR3 region is CASSIRDWGTEQFF. The part of the CDR3 DNA that was read is TGTGCCAGCAGTATTCGGGACTGGGGGACT.

The sample holds a few counts of this clone. Gene and germline names: mouse. The CDR3 bases that were read are TGTGCCAGCAGTATAGGGGGCTCCATTTCCAACGAA. It translates to CASSIGGSISNE. In full, the CDR3 is CASSIGGSISNERLFF. The genes are TRBV19 and TRBJ1-4, with D perhaps TRBD1 (5 bases). The CDR3 end is not reached by the read, which stops 4 residues before it; the germline J gene fills it in. The CDR3 length is 16 residues. Trimming removed 0 bases from V and 0 bases from J, with 9 bases in between. CDR1 is FNHDT, CDR2 SITEND, per germline (reference sequence).

A remark on this clone: Germline and genes: mouse. The CDR3 extends 4 residues past the end of the read, so its final part is completed from the germline J gene. This chain links TRBV1 with TRBJ2-3, with TRBD2 matching 8 bases. V dropped 0 bases and J dropped 0; count of bases not matched to a gene: 2. CDR3 length: 16 amino acids. From germline, CDR1 is NSQYPW and CDR2 LRSPGD (reference sequence). Partial CDR3 DNA: TGCACCTGCAGTGCAGAGGCTGGGGGGAGTGCAGAA. It codes for CTCSAEAGGSAE. The complete CDR3 sequence is CTCSAEAGGSAETLYF.

In regard to this clone: Gene names and germline refer to mouse. Sequencing ends 4 residues short of the CDR3 end; the germline J gene provides the rest. This rearrangement joins TRBV19 to TRBJ2-3; 7 positions match TRBD1. Germline lookup yields CDR1 FNHDT and CDR2 SITEND (reference sequence). The V and J ends lost 2 bases and 0 bases, in that order; junction bases with no gene match: 6. The CDR3 has 16 residues. The DNA read from the CDR3 is TGTGCCAGCAGTATCCTAGACAGGGAGAGTGCAGAA. Residues: CASSILDRESAE. In full, the CDR3 reads CASSILDRESAETLYF.

This clone has ten or more counts. The gene names given are mouse names. The read falls 4 residues short of the CDR3 end, and the missing part is taken from the germline J gene. The gene calls are TRBV19 and TRBJ2-7, with 11 bases fitting TRBD2. The CDR3 is 15 residues long. Germline CDR1 reads FNHDT; CDR2 reads SITEND (reference sequence). The CDR3 loop reads CASSIRTGGAYEQYF. The CDR3 DNA, read in part, is TGTGCCAGCAGTATAAGAACTGGGGGGGCGTAT.

This clone was seen at least ten times. Mouse names are used for the genes. Read coverage stops 4 residues before the CDR3 terminus; the germline J gene supplies the remainder. This chain uses TRBV13-3 with TRBJ2-3, with D tentatively TRBD1 (6 bases). Germline V gives CDR1 NNHDY, CDR2 SYVADS. CDR3 length: 15 amino acids. The V end lost 4 bases, the J end lost 0 bases, and 12 bases lay between the germline ends. The CDR3 loop reads CASSYFRGSAETLYF. CDR3 DNA, as far as it was read: TGTGCCAGCAGTTACTTCAGGGGTAGTGCAGAA.

This clone was seen a handful of times. The genes and germline here are from mouse. The CDR3 goes on 4 residues after the read ends, and that part is filled in from the germline J gene. The gene calls are TRBV19 and TRBJ1-4, with TRBD1 identical over 8 bases. The CDR3 has 14 amino acids. Germline loops: CDR1 FNHDT, CDR2 SITEND (reference sequence). After removal of 4 bases from V and 4 bases from J, the junction contained 3 bases not matched to a gene. The CDR3 DNA, read in part, is TGTGCCAGCAGTTCAGGGGGCCGCAACGAA. Its translation is CASSSGGRNE. The full CDR3 sequence reads CASSSGGRNERLFF. The variable domain in full, completed from reference TRBV19 and TRBJ1-4, reads GGIITQTPKFLIGQEGQKLTLKCQQNFNHDTMYWYRQDSGKGLRLIYYSITENDLQKGDLSEGYDASREKKSSFSLTVTSAQKNEMAVFLCASSSGGRNERLFFGHGTKLSVL.

As for this clone: Here the gene names and germline are mouse. Sequencing ends 4 residues short of the CDR3 end; the germline J gene provides the rest. The chain links TRBV12-2 to TRBJ2-1, with 9 bases aligning to TRBD2. The germline CDR1 and CDR2 sequences are SGHLS and HYDKME. The CDR3 totals 15 residues. V shed 2 bases and J 2 bases; nucleotides not matched to a gene: 3. Partial CDR3 DNA: TGTGCCAGCTCTCCCGGGACTGGGTACTATGCT. This encodes CASSPGTGYYA. The entire CDR3 protein reads CASSPGTGYYAEQFF.

Concerning this clone: Gene names and germline refer to mouse. With the read ending 4 residues before the CDR3 end, the germline J gene is used to fill in that end. The chain recombines TRBV13-1 with TRBJ2-2, with D tentatively TRBD2 (7 bases). The V gene lost 1 base and the J gene lost 6 bases, with 13 bases spanning the gap. The CDR3 extends over 15 amino acids. CDR1 is NSHNY, CDR2 SYGAGN, per germline. The CDR3 loop reads CASSDSGGAPGQLYF. The CDR3 DNA, read in part, is TGTGCCAGCAGTGATTCGGGGGGCGCTCCCGGG.

A remark on this clone: Gene names follow the mouse nomenclature. The CDR3 extends 4 residues past the end of the read, so its final part is completed from the germline J gene. This chain joins TRBV12-1 and TRBJ2-1, with 12 positions matching TRBD2. The CDR3 is made up of 15 amino acids. The ends lost 4 bases at V and 4 bases at J; junction bases unmatched: 4. Germline CDR1 SGHSN, CDR2 HYEKVE. Partial CDR3 DNA: TGTGCCAGCTCGGCGACTGGGGGGGCATATGCT. It codes for CASSATGGAYA. Given in full, the CDR3 is CASSATGGAYAEQFF.

Concerning this clone: Gene and germline names: mouse. The read halts 4 residues ahead of the CDR3 end, with the missing end drawn from the germline J gene. V and J are TRBV1 and TRBJ2-3; D is unresolved. This CDR3 region has 14 residues. Germline values: CDR1 NSQYPW, CDR2 LRSPGD (reference sequence). V lost 4 bases to trimming and J lost 0 bases, with 8 bases between them. The sequenced CDR3 bases are TGCACCTGCAGTGAGACAACTAGTGCAGAA. Its protein is CTCSETTSAE. The full CDR3 sequence reads CTCSETTSAETLYF.

This clone is categorized as medium-sized. Gene names and germline refer to mouse. The missing CDR3 end, 4 residues past where the read stops, is filled in from the germline J gene. V and J are TRBV13-3 and TRBJ2-4; a weak D match, TRBD1 (5 bases). The germline gives CDR1 NNHDY, CDR2 SYVADS. Trimming took off 3 bases at V and 3 bases at J, with 11 bases between the two ends. This CDR3 is built from 14 residues. The CDR3: CASSVAGRQNTLYF. The DNA read from the CDR3 is TGTGCCAGCAGTGTGGCAGGGAGACAAAAC.